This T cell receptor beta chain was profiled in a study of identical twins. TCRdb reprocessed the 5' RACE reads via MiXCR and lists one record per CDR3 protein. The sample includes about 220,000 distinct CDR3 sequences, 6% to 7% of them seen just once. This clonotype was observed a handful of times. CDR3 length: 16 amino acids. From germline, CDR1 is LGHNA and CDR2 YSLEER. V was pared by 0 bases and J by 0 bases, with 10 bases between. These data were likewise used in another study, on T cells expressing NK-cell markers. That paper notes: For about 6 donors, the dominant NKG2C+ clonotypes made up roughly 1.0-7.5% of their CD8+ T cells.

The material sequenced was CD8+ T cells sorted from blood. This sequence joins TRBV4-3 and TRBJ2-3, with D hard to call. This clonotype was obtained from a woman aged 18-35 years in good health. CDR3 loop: CASSQEMVLSTDTQYF. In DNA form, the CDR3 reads TGCGCCAGCAGCCAAGAAATGGTTCTTAGCACAGATACGCAGTATTTT.